These T cell receptor beta chains were read from a single sample in a study of regulatory T cells in long-lasting Graves disease. TCRdb fed the multiplex PCR reads into MiXCR, producing one record per CDR3 protein. Of some 500,000 distinct CDR3 sequences in the sample, less than 15% were seen once. These data were also reused for a study on T cells in Graves' hyperthyroidism and ophthalmopathy.

Sequences were derived from peripheral blood mononuclear cells (PBMCs), sampled at new diagnosis, from a patient treated with antithyroid drugs. The receptor set was obtained from a man between 25 and 39 years old with Graves disease. The CDR3 runs from the conserved cysteine through the conserved F or W. The D gene is left open where the match is weak. Some rows mark clone size as missing; the rest say once, few, many or name a class of expanded clone.

j_call clone_size d_call v_call cdr3_aa cdr3_nt
TRBJ2-2 - TRBD1 TRBV27 CASSSDREWYTGELFF TGTGCCAGCAGTTCAGACAGGGAGTGGTACACCGGGGAGCTGTTTTTT
TRBJ2-6 few - TRBV6-1 CATLFRGTGANVLTF TGTGCCACCCTTTTTAGGGGTACCGGGGCCAACGTCCTGACTTTC
TRBJ2-3 many TRBD2 TRBV7-8 CASSYRAGVSTDTQYF TGTGCCAGCAGCTATAGAGCGGGGGTTAGCACAGATACGCAGTATTTT
TRBJ2-1 - TRBD2 TRBV3-1 CASLLADYNEQFF TGCGCCAGTCTACTAGCGGACTACAATGAGCAGTTCTTC
TRBJ2-1 many - TRBV29-1 CSAIAVSSYNEQFF TGCAGCGCCATAGCGGTAAGCTCCTACAATGAGCAGTTCTTC
TRBJ1-6 - - TRBV7-9 CASSDSEAPLHF TGTGCCAGCAGCGATTCGGAGGCACCCCTCCACTTT
TRBJ2-7 many TRBD1 TRBV28 CASTGTATYEQYF TGTGCCAGCACTGGGACAGCGACCTACGAGCAGTACTTC
TRBJ2-3 many - TRBV7-2 CASSPLSRTDTQYF TGTGCCAGCAGCCCTCTGAGCCGGACAGATACGCAGTATTTT
TRBJ2-3 - TRBD2 TRBV4-1 CASSQDRLASLSQYF TGCGCCAGCAGCCAAGACAGACTAGCCAGTCTATCGCAGTATTTT
TRBJ2-7 - - TRBV15 CATSRDPGPYEQYF TGTGCCACCAGCAGAGATCCCGGGCCCTACGAGCAGTACTTC
TRBJ1-2 many TRBD1 TRBV29-1 CSVGEVRGLYGYTF TGCAGCGTTGGGGAGGTCAGGGGGCTGTATGGCTACACCTTC
TRBJ2-3 few TRBD2 TRBV13 CASSLPSGRADTQYF TGTGCCAGCAGCTTACCCAGCGGGAGGGCAGATACGCAGTATTTT
TRBJ2-7 many TRBD1 TRBV7-9 CASSFPDRGYEQYF TGTGCCAGCAGCTTCCCCGACAGGGGGTACGAGCAGTACTTC
TRBJ2-7 - - TRBV27 CASSLWPRGHYEQYF TGTGCCAGCAGTTTATGGCCTCGGGGCCACTACGAGCAGTACTTC
TRBJ2-7 - TRBD2 TRBV29-1 CSVEKPGLAGGAYSYEQYF TGCAGCGTTGAAAAGCCTGGCCTAGCGGGAGGCGCGTACTCCTACGAGCAGTACTTC
TRBJ1-1 many - TRBV3-1 CASSQVEGAEAFF TGTGCCAGCAGCCAAGTAGAAGGGGCTGAAGCTTTCTTT
TRBJ2-3 - TRBD2 TRBV9 CASSASGGSTDTQYF TGTGCCAGCAGCGCTAGCGGGGGCAGCACAGATACGCAGTATTTT
TRBJ2-7 many TRBD2 TRBV6-1 CASKVYPSGWGSYEQYF TGTGCCAGCAAAGTATACCCTAGCGGGTGGGGGTCCTACGAGCAGTACTTC
TRBJ2-7 few - TRBV27 CASKVASENYEQYF TGTGCCAGCAAGGTAGCTAGCGAGAACTACGAGCAGTACTTC
TRBJ2-4 few TRBD2 TRBV27 CASSSSGSTNIQYF TGTGCCAGCAGTTCGAGCGGGAGCACAAACATTCAGTACTTC
TRBJ1-1 many - TRBV5-1 CASSLDRETEAFF TGCGCCAGCAGCTTGGACAGGGAGACTGAAGCTTTCTTT
TRBJ2-2 few TRBD2 TRBV30 CAFGGVAGGRIAGELFF TGTGCCTTCGGGGGAGTAGCGGGAGGCCGTATTGCCGGGGAGCTGTTTTTT
TRBJ2-1 many - TRBV11-2 CASSFTTLFNDEQFF TGTGCCAGCAGCTTTACTACCCTATTCAACGATGAGCAGTTCTTC
TRBJ2-7 - - TRBV29-1 CSVERVAGSHEQYF TGCAGCGTTGAACGGGTCGCAGGGAGCCACGAGCAGTACTTC
TRBJ2-1 many - TRBV18 CASSPPGSVYNEQFF TGTGCCAGCTCACCCCCCGGGAGCGTCTACAATGAGCAGTTCTTC
TRBJ2-1 few - TRBV3-1 CASSSPWEQGLNEQFF TGTGCCAGCAGCTCTCCCTGGGAGCAGGGTCTTAATGAGCAGTTCTTC
TRBJ2-7 few TRBD2 TRBV19 CASSTASGSLSYEQYF TGTGCCAGTAGTACCGCTAGCGGGAGCCTCTCCTACGAGCAGTACTTC
TRBJ2-3 many - TRBV6-1 CASSNQGGNTQYF TGTGCCAGCAGTAATCAGGGGGGAAATACGCAGTATTTT
TRBJ2-1 - TRBD2 TRBV20-1 CSAIVSSGLAGHYNEQFF TGCAGTGCCATAGTAAGCTCCGGACTAGCGGGGCACTACAATGAGCAGTTCTTC
TRBJ2-3 - TRBD1 TRBV4-1 CASRSFFGTGVVDTQYF TGCGCCAGCAGATCTTTTTTTGGGACAGGGGTGGTAGATACGCAGTATTTT
TRBJ1-5 many - TRBV10-2 CASSRGVRDNQPQHF TGCGCCAGCAGTCGGGGGGTGAGGGACAATCAGCCCCAGCATTTT
TRBJ1-2 few - TRBV28 CASSSTSSGWAIYGYTF TGTGCCAGCAGTTCTACGAGCTCAGGGTGGGCAATCTATGGCTACACCTTC
TRBJ2-6 - TRBD2 TRBV19 CASSIAGTRFSSGANVLTF TGTGCCAGTAGTATAGCGGGGACTAGATTCAGCTCTGGGGCCAACGTCCTGACTTTC
TRBJ2-1 - - TRBV9 CASSPGVSGNNEQFF TGTGCCAGCAGCCCAGGGGTTAGCGGAAACAATGAGCAGTTCTTC
TRBJ2-7 many - TRBV6-1 CASSVGYEQYF TGTGCCAGCAGTGTGGGCTACGAGCAGTACTTC
TRBJ2-1 - TRBD2 TRBV20-1 CSARMGYSGRASHNEQFF TGCAGTGCTAGGATGGGGTATAGCGGGAGGGCCAGCCACAATGAGCAGTTCTTC
TRBJ2-5 - - TRBV20-1 CSARVPGLPKKETQYF TGCAGTGCTAGAGTTCCGGGACTCCCTAAAAAAGAGACCCAGTACTTC
TRBJ2-7 many TRBD2 TRBV19 CASSRTSGSVDRFGYEQYF TGTGCCAGTAGCCGGACTAGCGGGAGTGTCGACCGTTTTGGCTACGAGCAGTACTTC
TRBJ2-2 many - TRBV7-9 CAPLGNTGELFF TGTGCCCCCCTCGGAAACACCGGGGAGCTGTTTTTT
TRBJ1-2 many - TRBV28 CASNRDGGSYGYTF TGTGCCAGCAACAGGGATGGTGGAAGCTATGGCTACACCTTC
TRBJ2-2 - - TRBV6-1 CASNRHLSNTGELFF TGTGCCAGCAATCGACACCTTTCGAACACCGGGGAGCTGTTTTTT
TRBJ1-5 many - TRBV15 CATSRELGDFQPQHF TGTGCCACCAGCAGAGAGCTCGGGGATTTTCAGCCCCAGCATTTT
TRBJ1-2 - - TRBV9 CASSAQTGNYGYTF TGTGCCAGCAGCGCACAGACTGGAAACTATGGCTACACCTTC
TRBJ2-3 - TRBD2 TRBV6-2/TRBV6-3 CASSYRAGEQDTQYF TGTGCCAGCAGTTATAGGGCGGGAGAGCAAGATACGCAGTATTTT
TRBJ2-3 - - TRBV10-3 CAIRERTQSTDTQYF TGTGCCATCAGGGAGCGGACCCAGAGCACAGATACGCAGTATTTT
TRBJ2-1 many TRBD2 TRBV12-3/TRBV12-4 CASSPESGMIF TGTGCCAGCAGTCCGGAGAGCGGGATGATCTTC
TRBJ2-7 many TRBD2 TRBV20-1 CSARRLAGGVPYEQYF TGCAGTGCTAGGCGATTAGCGGGAGGGGTTCCCTACGAGCAGTACTTC
TRBJ2-1 few - TRBV7-9 CASSGTGLPYTNEQFF TGTGCCAGCAGCGGCACAGGTCTCCCCTACACGAATGAGCAGTTCTTC
TRBJ2-3 few - TRBV20-1 CSARDTGTDTQYF TGCAGTGCTAGAGATACCGGCACAGATACGCAGTATTTT
TRBJ2-2 - - TRBV20-1 CSARFGGGGELFF TGCAGTGCTAGGTTCGGAGGCGGCGGGGAGCTGTTTTTT
TRBJ2-7 many - TRBV5-1 CASSPGTRTYEQYF TGCGCCAGCAGCCCCGGGACTCGAACCTACGAGCAGTACTTC
TRBJ1-1 many - TRBV28 CASSRGKTYFEAFF TGTGCCAGCAGCCGCGGCAAGACTTACTTTGAAGCTTTCTTT
TRBJ2-3 - - TRBV12-3/TRBV12-4 CATRTMGSTDTQYF TGTGCCACCCGAACGATGGGTAGCACAGATACGCAGTATTTT
TRBJ1-5 - - TRBV2 CASSESRLEPQHF TGTGCCAGCAGTGAAAGCAGGTTGGAGCCCCAGCATTTT